The clone carrying this T cell receptor beta chain came up many times. Its antigen remains unidentified. This sample stems from a study of T cells in Graves' hyperthyroidism and ophthalmopathy. Looking at the study overall: Any treatment followed the collection of peripheral blood at initial diagnosis.

Study-wide results and limits: Stable hyperthyroidism and ophthalmopathy were separated using 13 V-J signatures.

RNA transcripts gave rise to amplified TCR beta CDR3 regions. HTBI primers drove first-round RT-PCR of the TCR CDR3. TCRdb reprocessed the multiplex PCR reads via MiXCR and lists one record per CDR3 protein. The sample holds about 350,000 distinct CDR3 sequences; over 15% are singletons and the top ten take 3% to 4%. This TCR was recovered from a woman aged 18-35 years with Graves' hyperthyroidism. The sequenced sample consisted of blood.

CDR3 sequence (DNA): TGTGCCAGCAGCGCAGCAGTGGACCAAGAGACCCAGTACTTC. It codes for CASSAAVDQETQYF. The gene calls are TRBV9 and TRBJ2-5; no clear D gene. With 3 bases removed from V and 0 bases from J, the gap between germline ends came to 9 bases. This CDR3 is built from 14 residues. Germline CDR1 is SGDLS and CDR2 is YYNGEE.